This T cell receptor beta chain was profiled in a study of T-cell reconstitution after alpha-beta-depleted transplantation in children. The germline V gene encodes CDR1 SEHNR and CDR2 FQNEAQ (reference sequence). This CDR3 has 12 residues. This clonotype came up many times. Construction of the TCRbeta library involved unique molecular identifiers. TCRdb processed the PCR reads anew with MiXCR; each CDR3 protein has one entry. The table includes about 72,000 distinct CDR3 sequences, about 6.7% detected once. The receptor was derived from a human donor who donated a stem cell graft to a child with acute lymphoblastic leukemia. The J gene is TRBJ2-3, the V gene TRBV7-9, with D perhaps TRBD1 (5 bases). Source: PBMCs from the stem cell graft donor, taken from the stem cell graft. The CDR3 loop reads CSWGSSTDTQYF. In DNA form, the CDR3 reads TGTTCGTGGGGCTCTAGCACAGATACGCAGTATTTT.